What follows describes a single T cell receptor beta chain. The antigen is undetermined. These data are taken from a study of Ad26.COV2.S vaccination and SARS-CoV-2 variants. General study results and limits: Substantial response breadth was reportedly seen for spike-specific CD8+ and CD4+ T cells after vaccination.

Germline CDR1 MNHEY, CDR2 SMNVEV (reference sequence). The CDR3 is 13 amino acids. V dropped 4 bases and J dropped 6 bases, with 12 bases sitting between them. Repertoires were generated with immunoSEQ multiplex PCR, while TCRdb's copy carries only in-frame clones and drops some. The sample lists 360,000 or so clones, about nine tenths occurring once. Documented treatment: some 20 received Ad26.COV2.S at low or high dose, single or two shots; about five received placebo; per-sample allocation not given. Sampling took place 63 days after the first vaccine or placebo injection. The sequence came from a person aged 18-65 years who received the Ad26.COV2.S COVID-19 vaccine or a placebo. The rearrangement uses TRBV27 and TRBJ1-1; D ambiguous. The specimen was peripheral blood, collected in a trial of Ad26.COV2.S vaccine versus placebo. CDR3 coding DNA: TGTGCCAGCAGTTCTATTGGGGAAGCTGAAGCTTTCTTT. It is translated as CASSSIGEAEAFF.